One sample yielded the 27 T cell receptor beta chains listed below, sequenced in a study of beta chain features in type 1 diabetes. Antigen specificity for these receptors is unknown. Findings and caveats of the study: Among all four CD4+ subsets, Type 1 diabetes patients had TCRB CDR3s that were moderately but significantly shorter.

The study reverse transcribed the entire isolated RNA, so it sequenced expressed TCRB transcripts. Profiling relied on immunoSEQ multiplex PCR, and the TCRdb table lists in-frame clones only, not all of them. The table shows roughly 47,000 clones, with approximately 44% occurring only once. Sample: stem cell memory CD4+ T cells from blood. These receptor sequences come from a man aged 30 to 45 with type 1 diabetes.

This clone was recorded a few times. CDR3 loop: CASSLVNQPQHF. As DNA, the CDR3 is TGTGCCAGCAGTTTAGTAAATCAGCCCCAGCATTTT. V usage is TRBV28 and J usage is TRBJ1-5, with D uncertain. Germline CDR1 is MDHEN and CDR2 is SYDVKM. The CDR3 is 12 amino acids. Trimming left V 2 bases short and J 4 bases short, with 3 bases between.

The table lists this clone with a few counts. The chain is built from TRBV19 and TRBJ1-5; 8 nucleotides align to TRBD1. Trimming cost V 10 bases and J 3 bases; bases outside gene matches: 11. The CDR3 is made up of 15 amino acids. Germline V lookup: CDR1 LNHDA, CDR2 SQIVND (reference sequence). The DNA of the CDR3 is TGTGCCACCCGGCCGGGACAGGTATCCAATCAGCCCCAGCATTTT. This translates into CATRPGQVSNQPQHF.

This clone was found a few times. This rearrangement joins TRBV4-1 to TRBJ2-1, with D uncertain. Germline CDR1 reads MGHRA; CDR2 reads YSYEKL. Trimming removed 4 bases from V and 0 bases from J, with 10 bases in between. The CDR3 contains 15 residues. The CDR3 nucleotides read TGCGCCAGCAGCCCCCTAGGAAGCTCCTACAATGAGCAGTTCTTC. This sequence encodes CASSPLGSSYNEQFF.

This clone showed up just a few times. The chain carries TRBV4-2 and TRBJ1-2; D uncertain. Germline values: CDR1 LGHNA, CDR2 YNFKEQ. Trimming shortened V by 1 base and J by 3 bases, and 12 bases separated the two germline ends. This CDR3 comprises 15 residues. CDR3 amino acids: CASSQGGASDYGYTF. Written as DNA, the CDR3 is TGTGCCAGCAGCCAAGGGGGAGCAAGCGACTATGGCTACACCTTC.

V gene TRBV6-5 combines with J gene TRBJ2-1; D uncertain. The CDR3 is 13 residues long. CDR1 MNHEY and CDR2 SVGAGI come from the germline V gene. V lost 0 bases and J lost 4, with 4 bases in between. The CDR3 loop is CASSYSSYNEQFF. CDR3 DNA: TGTGCCAGCAGTTACTCCAGTTACAATGAGCAGTTCTTC.

The V call is TRBV9, the J call TRBJ2-5; 10 bases fit TRBD1. The ends lost 3 bases at V and 7 bases at J; junction bases unmatched: 6. CDR3 size: 14 residues. CDR1 is SGDLS and CDR2 is YYNGEE in the germline V gene. In DNA, the CDR3 is TGTGCCAGCAGCGCGACAGGGGGCGGCGGGACCCAGTACTTC. Residues: CASSATGGGGTQYF.

The genes are TRBV7-6 and TRBJ2-3; possibly TRBD2 for D (5 bases). Germline-derived CDR1 and CDR2 are SGHVS and FNYEAQ. This CDR3 comprises 13 residues. V was cut by 5 bases and J by 6 bases, with 12 bases left in between. In DNA, the CDR3 is TGTGCCAGCAGCGAACTAGTCTTTGATACGCAGTATTTT. Protein product: CASSELVFDTQYF.

This sequence joins TRBV18 and TRBJ1-2, with 7 bases lining up with TRBD1. V trimming: 3 bases; J trimming: 6 bases; junction bases outside the gene matches: 7. This CDR3 is 14 amino acids long. Germline V gene sequence: CDR1 KGHSH, CDR2 LQKENI. In DNA form, the CDR3 reads TGTGCCAGCTCACCCGACAGGGACGGAAATGGCTACACCTTC. This sequence encodes CASSPDRDGNGYTF. Full variable domain (outside the CDR3, taken from reference TRBV18 and TRBJ1-2): NAGVMQNPRHLVRRRGQEARLRCSPMKGHSHVYWYRQLPEEGLKFMVYLQKENIIDESGMPKERFSAEFPKEGPSILRIQQVVRGDSAAYFCASSPDRDGNGYTFGSGTRLTVV.

The CDR3 bases are TGTGCCAGCAGCTTAGTCAGCGCCAACTATGGCTACACCTTC. The encoded protein is CASSLVSANYGYTF. The chain is built from TRBV7-2 and TRBJ1-2; D gene ambiguous. Trimming took off 1 base at V and 2 bases at J, with 8 bases between the two ends. Germline lookup yields CDR1 SGHTA and CDR2 FQGNSA. This CDR3 spans 14 amino acids.

This rearrangement joins TRBV28 to TRBJ2-5, with 9 bases fitting TRBD1. V shed 2 bases, J shed 3 bases, and the junction held 4 bases outside the gene matches. This CDR3 has 15 amino acids. CDR1 and CDR2 (germline): MDHEN, SYDVKM. CDR3 in amino acids: CASSLGGTGKETQYF. Here the CDR3 DNA reads TGTGCCAGCAGTTTAGGCGGGACAGGGAAAGAGACCCAGTACTTC.

The CDR3 here is CASSLAGFSGQFF. DNA for the CDR3: TGCGCCAGCAGCTTGGCGGGGTTTTCAGGGCAGTTCTTC. The genes are TRBV5-1 and TRBJ2-1; a possible D gene is TRBD2 (5 bases). V was clipped by 0 bases and J by 12 bases, with 13 bases between them. The CDR3 consists of 13 residues. Germline V gene data show CDR1 as SGHRS and CDR2 as YFSETQ.

The rearrangement joins TRBV19 to TRBJ2-3; 11 bases fit TRBD2. Germline V gene lookup returns CDR1 LNHDA and CDR2 SQIVND (reference sequence). This CDR3 has 16 amino acids. Losses at the gene ends were 5 bases for V and 9 bases for J; bases not matched to a gene: 13. The CDR3 sequence is CASSLLAGVPFSTQYF. The CDR3, as DNA: TGTGCCAGTAGTTTACTAGCGGGAGTCCCCTTCTCGACGCAGTATTTT.

This chain connects TRBV5-1 to TRBJ2-5, with D perhaps TRBD1 (6 bases). Looked up from germline, CDR1 is SGHRS and CDR2 is YFSETQ. The V and J ends lost 0 bases and 0 bases respectively, with 9 bases between them. The CDR3 consists of 15 residues. The CDR3 region is CASSLARGHQETQYF. CDR3 nucleotides: TGCGCCAGCAGCTTGGCCAGGGGACACCAAGAGACCCAGTACTTC.

The table lists this clone with a few counts. This chain uses TRBV5-1 with TRBJ2-7; 10 bases are shared with TRBD2. Trimming took 7 bases from V and 2 from J; bases not matched to a gene: 6. The germline gives CDR1 SGHRS, CDR2 YFSETQ. This CDR3 contains 14 residues. The CDR3 protein is CASATSGTAYEQYF. The CDR3 DNA reads TGCGCCAGCGCTACTAGCGGGACAGCCTACGAGCAGTACTTC.

The chain has TRBV27 and TRBJ2-1; D gene uncertain. V dropped 3 bases and J dropped 9 bases, with 12 bases sitting between them. In germline, CDR1 is MNHEY, CDR2 SMNVEV (reference sequence). The CDR3 length is 13 residues. The CDR3 nucleotides are TGTGCCAGCAGTTTGTCTCAGCGTCTTGAGCAGTTCTTC. This codes for CASSLSQRLEQFF.

The chain joins TRBV7-3 to TRBJ2-3; weak D call: TRBD2 (5 bases). Germline lookup yields CDR1 SGHTA and CDR2 FQGTGA. The CDR3 contains 14 residues. Trimming shortened V by 3 bases and J by 4 bases, and 11 bases separated the two germline ends. The CDR3: CASSFGLEADTQYF. DNA of the CDR3: TGTGCCAGCAGCTTTGGACTTGAGGCAGATACGCAGTATTTT.

This clone was counted only a few times. The chain carries TRBV9 and TRBJ2-7; D is undetermined. The germline CDR1 and CDR2 sequences are SGDLS and YYNGEE. There are 15 residues in the CDR3. The germline V and J ends were trimmed by 0 bases and 2 bases, with 12 bases remaining between them. CDR3 sequence reads: CASSVGAERPYEQYF. As DNA, the CDR3 is TGTGCCAGCAGCGTAGGGGCAGAACGGCCCTACGAGCAGTACTTC.

The J gene is TRBJ2-7, the V gene TRBV11-1, with 7 positions matching TRBD2. V was pared by 5 bases and J by 5 bases, with 9 bases of the junction left unmatched. The CDR3 length is 14 residues. Looked up from germline, CDR1 is SGHAT and CDR2 is FQDESV (reference sequence). The CDR3 coding sequence is TGTGCCAGCAGCCCCGGCGGGAGTCGGAACGAGCAGTACTTC. It specifies CASSPGGSRNEQYF.

The V call is TRBV25-1, the J call TRBJ1-3, with TRBD1 matching 7 bases. The V gene's germline CDR1 is MGHDK and CDR2 SYGVNS. V shed 8 bases and J 1 base; nucleotides not matched to a gene: 2. The CDR3 runs to 13 residues. The CDR3 reads CASHRGSGNTIYF. CDR3 in DNA: TGTGCCAGCCACAGGGGATCTGGAAACACCATATATTTT.

Written as DNA, the CDR3 is TGTGCCAGCAGTTTACAGGGTCCTCAGCCCCAGCATTTT. Protein sequence: CASSLQGPQPQHF. This chain connects TRBV27 to TRBJ1-5, with D possibly being TRBD1 (5 bases). Germline CDR1 MNHEY, CDR2 SMNVEV (reference sequence). The CDR3 spans 13 residues. V was shortened by 2 bases and J by 6 bases, with 8 bases between the two germline ends.

This clone was seen only once. The V call is TRBV10-3, the J call TRBJ1-1; D is perhaps TRBD1 (5 bases). In germline, CDR1 is ENHRY, CDR2 SYGVKD. Trimming pared 3 bases from V and 4 bases from J, leaving 9 bases between. This CDR3 is built from 13 residues. The CDR3 is CAISDRDFTEAFF. CDR3 DNA sequence: TGTGCCATCAGTGACCGGGACTTCACTGAAGCTTTCTTT.

This rearrangement joins TRBV19 to TRBJ1-2, with D perhaps matching TRBD1 (5 bases). The CDR3 runs to 15 residues. Germline V CDR1 and CDR2: LNHDA, SQIVND (reference sequence). Between the trimmed V and J ends, which lost 6 bases and 6 bases, there was a span of 20 bases. The CDR3 DNA reads as TGTGCCAGTAGACCTGGAGGGGCTGAGGCGGATGGCTACACCTTC. This translates into CASRPGGAEADGYTF.

Only a few counts were recorded for this clone. This chain uses TRBV11-2 with TRBJ2-1; 10 bases agree with TRBD2. Per germline, CDR1 SGHAT and CDR2 FQNNGV. CDR3 length: 15 residues. The junction had 6 bases not matched to a gene; V was cut back by 5 bases and J by 5 bases. The DNA of the CDR3 is TGTGCCAGCAGCCTGGGACTAGCGAATGACAATGAGCAGTTCTTC. Translating gives CASSLGLANDNEQFF.

The rearrangement uses TRBV7-2 and TRBJ2-3; D not resolved. Trimming cost V 5 bases and J 2 bases, with 11 bases left between them. The CDR3 is 14 residues long. CDR1 and CDR2 (germline): SGHTA, FQGNSA. The CDR3 spells CASSPRVYTDTQYF. In nucleotides, the CDR3 is TGTGCCAGCAGCCCACGAGTCTACACAGATACGCAGTATTTT.

This clone was observed a handful of times. The J gene is TRBJ1-5, the V gene TRBV29-1; 9 bases match TRBD1. Germline values: CDR1 SQVTM, CDR2 ANQGSEA. CDR3 length: 15 amino acids. V lost 4 bases, J lost 2 bases, and 6 bases stayed unmatched. CDR3 residues: CSVAATGGGNQPQHF. CDR3 DNA: TGCAGCGTTGCCGCTACAGGGGGCGGCAATCAGCCCCAGCATTTT.

This clone came up a few times. The genes are TRBV5-1 and TRBJ2-1, with 7 bases lining up with TRBD2. V was clipped by 1 base and J by 4 bases; unmatched bases: 2. Germline assignment: CDR1 SGHRS and CDR2 YFSETQ. The CDR3 is made up of 14 amino acids. CDR3 amino acids: CASSLREGYNEQFF. CDR3 DNA: TGCGCCAGCAGCTTGAGGGAGGGATACAATGAGCAGTTCTTC.

The genes are TRBV11-2 and TRBJ2-2; possibly TRBD1 for D (5 bases). The CDR3 runs to 11 residues. Germline V lookup: CDR1 SGHAT, CDR2 FQNNGV. V was pared by 3 bases and J by 12 bases, with 8 bases between. CDR3 sequence (DNA): TGTGCCAGCAGCTTTTCAGGGAAGCTGTTTTTT. This encodes CASSFSGKLFF. The full variable domain, rest sourced from reference TRBV11-2 and TRBJ2-2, is EAGVAQSPRYKIIEKRQSVAFWCNPISGHATLYWYQQILGQGPKLLIQFQNNGVVDDSQLPKDRFSAERLKGVDSTLKIQPAKLEDSAVYLCASSFSGKLFFGEGSRLTVL.